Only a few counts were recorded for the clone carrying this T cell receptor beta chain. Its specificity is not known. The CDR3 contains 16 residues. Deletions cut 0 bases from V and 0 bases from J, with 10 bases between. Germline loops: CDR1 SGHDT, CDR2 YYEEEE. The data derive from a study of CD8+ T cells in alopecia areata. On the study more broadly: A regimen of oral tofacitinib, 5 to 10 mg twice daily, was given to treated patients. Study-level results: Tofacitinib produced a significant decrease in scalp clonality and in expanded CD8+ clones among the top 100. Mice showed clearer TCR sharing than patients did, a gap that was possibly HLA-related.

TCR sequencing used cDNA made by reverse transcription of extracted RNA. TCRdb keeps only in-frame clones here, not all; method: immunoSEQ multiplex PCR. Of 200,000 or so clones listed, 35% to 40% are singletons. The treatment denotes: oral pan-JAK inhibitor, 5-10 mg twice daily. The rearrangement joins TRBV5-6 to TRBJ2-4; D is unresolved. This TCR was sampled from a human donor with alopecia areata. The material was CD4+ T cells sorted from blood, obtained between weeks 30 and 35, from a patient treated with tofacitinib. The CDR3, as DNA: TGTGCCAGCAGCTTGGTACCCAGTCTAGCCAAAAACATTCAGTACTTC. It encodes CASSLVPSLAKNIQYF.